This TCR beta chain stems from a study of PD-1 blockade in classical Hodgkin lymphoma. Study conclusions and caveats: The drivers behind the repertoire differences, possibly disease activity or prior therapy, remain undefined.

In regard to this clone: What it binds is not known.

Every one of the patients relapsed after autologous stem cell transplantation (brentuximab vedotin exposure was variable). The best responses consisted of complete response, partial response or progressive disease. Sequencing was performed with immunoSEQ multiplex PCR; in TCRdb, only in-frame clones are kept and a portion is missing. This sample carries 20,000 to 25,000 clones, about 65% of them seen once, and the ten largest clones take about 17%. The sequence derives from a human donor with classical Hodgkin lymphoma. The sequences come from peripheral blood mononuclear cells (PBMCs), collected at baseline.

The CDR3 DNA sequence: TGTGCCAGCAGCCTAGACAGGGCCGATAATGAGCAGTTCTTC. Protein: CASSLDRADNEQFF. The chain joins TRBV7-3 to TRBJ2-1; TRBD1 aligns across 7 bases. Germline V gene data show CDR1 as SGHTA and CDR2 as FQGTGA. The CDR3 extends over 14 amino acids. V dropped 5 bases and J dropped 7; count of bases not matched to a gene: 8. The variable domain in full, completed from reference TRBV7-3 and TRBJ2-1, reads GAGVSQTPSNKVTEKGKYVELRCDPISGHTALYWYRQSLGQGPEFLIYFQGTGAADDSGLPNDRFFAVRPEGSVSTLKIQRTERGDSAVYLCASSLDRADNEQFFGPGTRLTVL.